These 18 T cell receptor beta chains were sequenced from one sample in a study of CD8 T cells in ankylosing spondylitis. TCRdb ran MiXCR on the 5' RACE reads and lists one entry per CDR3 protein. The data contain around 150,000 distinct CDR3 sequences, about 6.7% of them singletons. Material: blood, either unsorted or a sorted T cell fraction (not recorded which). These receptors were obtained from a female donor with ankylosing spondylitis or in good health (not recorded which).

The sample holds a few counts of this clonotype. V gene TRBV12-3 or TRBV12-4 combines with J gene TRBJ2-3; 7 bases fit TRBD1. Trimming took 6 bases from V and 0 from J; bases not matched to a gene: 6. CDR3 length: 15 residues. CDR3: CASRDRISSTDTQYF. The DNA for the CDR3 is TGTGCCAGCAGGGACAGGATCTCTAGCACAGATACGCAGTATTTT.

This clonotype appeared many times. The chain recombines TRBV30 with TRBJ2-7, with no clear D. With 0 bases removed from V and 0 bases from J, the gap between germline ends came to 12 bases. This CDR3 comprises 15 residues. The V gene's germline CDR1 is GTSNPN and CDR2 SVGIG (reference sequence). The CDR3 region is CAWSVGPSHSYEQYF. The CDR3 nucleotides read TGTGCCTGGAGTGTAGGTCCAAGCCACTCCTACGAGCAGTACTTC.

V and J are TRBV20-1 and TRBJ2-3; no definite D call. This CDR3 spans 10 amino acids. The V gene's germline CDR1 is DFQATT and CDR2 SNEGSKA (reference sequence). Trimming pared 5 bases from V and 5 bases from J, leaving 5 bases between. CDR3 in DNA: TGCAGTGCTTACGAAGATACGCAGTATTTT. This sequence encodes CSAYEDTQYF.

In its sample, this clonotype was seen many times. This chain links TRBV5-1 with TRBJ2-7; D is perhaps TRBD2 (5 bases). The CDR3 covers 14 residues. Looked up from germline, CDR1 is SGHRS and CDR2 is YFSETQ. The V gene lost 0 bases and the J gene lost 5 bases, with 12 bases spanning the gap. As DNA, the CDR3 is TGCGCCAGCAGCTTGGCGGGCGGGTCCAACGAGCAGTACTTC. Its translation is CASSLAGGSNEQYF.

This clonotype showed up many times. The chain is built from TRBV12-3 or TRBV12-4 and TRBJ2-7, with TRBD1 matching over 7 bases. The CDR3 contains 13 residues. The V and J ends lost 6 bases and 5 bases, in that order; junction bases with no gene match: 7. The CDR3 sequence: CASSPDRDDEQYF. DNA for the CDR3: TGTGCCAGCAGCCCAGACAGGGACGACGAGCAGTACTTC.

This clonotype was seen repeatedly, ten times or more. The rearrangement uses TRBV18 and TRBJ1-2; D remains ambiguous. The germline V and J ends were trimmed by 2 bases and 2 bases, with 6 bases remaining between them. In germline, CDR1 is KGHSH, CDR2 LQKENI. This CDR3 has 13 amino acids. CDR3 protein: CASSPRENYGYTF. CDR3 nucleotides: TGTGCCAGCTCACCAAGGGAGAACTATGGCTACACCTTC.

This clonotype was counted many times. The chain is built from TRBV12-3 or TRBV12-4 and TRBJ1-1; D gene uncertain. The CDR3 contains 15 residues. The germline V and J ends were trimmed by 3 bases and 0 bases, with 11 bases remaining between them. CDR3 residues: CASSLRAVLNTEAFF. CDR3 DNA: TGTGCCAGCAGTTTGAGGGCAGTCTTGAACACTGAAGCTTTCTTT.

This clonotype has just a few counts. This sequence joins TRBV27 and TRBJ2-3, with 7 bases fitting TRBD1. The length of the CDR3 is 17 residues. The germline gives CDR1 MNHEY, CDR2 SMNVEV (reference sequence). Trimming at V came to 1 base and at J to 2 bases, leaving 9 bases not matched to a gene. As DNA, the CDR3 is TGTGCCAGCAGTTTATTCTTTGAGGGGGCTGTCACAGATACGCAGTATTTT. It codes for CASSLFFEGAVTDTQYF.

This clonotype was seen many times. The CDR3 spells CSARDAGGGGTEAFF. The CDR3 DNA follows: TGCAGTGCTAGAGATGCGGGGGGAGGGGGCACTGAAGCTTTCTTT. The chain couples TRBV20-1 to TRBJ1-1, with a weak D call TRBD1 (6 bases). Trimming shortened V by 0 bases and J by 4 bases, and 15 bases separated the two germline ends. This CDR3 region has 15 residues. The germline CDR1 and CDR2 sequences are DFQATT and SNEGSKA (reference sequence).

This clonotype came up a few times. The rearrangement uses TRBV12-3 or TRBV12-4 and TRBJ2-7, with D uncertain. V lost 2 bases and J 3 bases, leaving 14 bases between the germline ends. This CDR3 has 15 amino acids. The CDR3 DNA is TGTGCCAGCAGTTTAATGGCGGTCAGTTACTACGAGCAGTACTTC. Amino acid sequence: CASSLMAVSYYEQYF.

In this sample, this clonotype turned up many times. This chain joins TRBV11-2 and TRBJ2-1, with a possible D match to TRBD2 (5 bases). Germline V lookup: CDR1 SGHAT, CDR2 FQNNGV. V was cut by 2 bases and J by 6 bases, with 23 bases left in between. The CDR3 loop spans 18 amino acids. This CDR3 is CASSLPREGRKTFNEQFF. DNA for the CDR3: TGTGCCAGCAGCTTACCCCGGGAAGGCCGGAAAACGTTCAATGAGCAGTTCTTC.

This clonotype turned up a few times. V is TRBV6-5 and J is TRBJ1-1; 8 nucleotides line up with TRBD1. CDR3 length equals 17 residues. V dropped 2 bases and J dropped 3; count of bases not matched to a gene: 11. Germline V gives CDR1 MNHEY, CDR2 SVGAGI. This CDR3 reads CASSYSTTGGRYTEAFF. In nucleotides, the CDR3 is TGTGCCAGCAGTTACAGCACCACAGGGGGAAGGTACACTGAAGCTTTCTTT.

The CDR3, as DNA: TGTGCCAGCAGCTTAGCGGGACAGGTGGCAAACATTCAGTACTTC. Its protein is CASSLAGQVANIQYF. The chain couples TRBV7-9 to TRBJ2-4, with 8 bases lining up with TRBD1. The CDR3 totals 15 residues. The J segment lost 6 bases and the V segment lost 0 bases, leaving 4 bases of the junction unmatched. Per the germline V gene, CDR1 is SEHNR and CDR2 is FQNEAQ (reference sequence).

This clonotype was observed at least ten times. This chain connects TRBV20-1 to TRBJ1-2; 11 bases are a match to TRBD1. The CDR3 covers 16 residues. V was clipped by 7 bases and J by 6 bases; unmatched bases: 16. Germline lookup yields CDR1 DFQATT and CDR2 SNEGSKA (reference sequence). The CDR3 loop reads CSGSGTGGFSLNGYTF. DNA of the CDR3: TGCAGTGGGTCCGGGACAGGGGGTTTTAGCTTGAATGGCTACACCTTC.

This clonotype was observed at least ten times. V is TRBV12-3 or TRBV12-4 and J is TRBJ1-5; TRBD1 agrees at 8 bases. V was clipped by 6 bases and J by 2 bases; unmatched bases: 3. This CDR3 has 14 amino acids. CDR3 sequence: CASSSDRGNQPQHF. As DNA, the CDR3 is TGTGCCAGCAGCTCGGACAGGGGCAATCAGCCCCAGCATTTT.

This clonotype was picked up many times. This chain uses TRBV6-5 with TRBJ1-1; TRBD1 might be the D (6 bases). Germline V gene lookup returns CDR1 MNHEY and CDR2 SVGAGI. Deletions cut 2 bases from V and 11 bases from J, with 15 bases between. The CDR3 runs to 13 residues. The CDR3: CASSYNEGGMAFF. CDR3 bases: TGTGCCAGCAGTTACAACGAGGGGGGTATGGCTTTCTTT.

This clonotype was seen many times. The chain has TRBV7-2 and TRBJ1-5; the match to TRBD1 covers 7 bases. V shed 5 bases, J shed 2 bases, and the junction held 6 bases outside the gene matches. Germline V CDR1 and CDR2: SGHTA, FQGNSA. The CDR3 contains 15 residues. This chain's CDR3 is CASSADRARNQPQHF. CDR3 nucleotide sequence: TGTGCCAGCAGCGCCGACAGGGCACGCAATCAGCCCCAGCATTTT. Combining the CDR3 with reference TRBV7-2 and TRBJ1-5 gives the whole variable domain GAGVSQSPSNKVTEKGKDVELRCDPISGHTALYWYRQSLGQGLEFLIYFQGNSAPDKSGLPSDRFSAERTGGSVSTLTIQRTQQEDSAVYLCASSADRARNQPQHFGDGTRLSIL.

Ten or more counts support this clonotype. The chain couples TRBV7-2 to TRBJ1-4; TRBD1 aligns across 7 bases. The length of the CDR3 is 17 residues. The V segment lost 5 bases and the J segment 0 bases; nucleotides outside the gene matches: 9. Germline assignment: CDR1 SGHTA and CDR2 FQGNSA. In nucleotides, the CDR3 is TGTGCCAGCAGCAGAAGGGACAGCCCCGCAACTAATGAAAAACTGTTTTTT. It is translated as CASSRRDSPATNEKLFF.